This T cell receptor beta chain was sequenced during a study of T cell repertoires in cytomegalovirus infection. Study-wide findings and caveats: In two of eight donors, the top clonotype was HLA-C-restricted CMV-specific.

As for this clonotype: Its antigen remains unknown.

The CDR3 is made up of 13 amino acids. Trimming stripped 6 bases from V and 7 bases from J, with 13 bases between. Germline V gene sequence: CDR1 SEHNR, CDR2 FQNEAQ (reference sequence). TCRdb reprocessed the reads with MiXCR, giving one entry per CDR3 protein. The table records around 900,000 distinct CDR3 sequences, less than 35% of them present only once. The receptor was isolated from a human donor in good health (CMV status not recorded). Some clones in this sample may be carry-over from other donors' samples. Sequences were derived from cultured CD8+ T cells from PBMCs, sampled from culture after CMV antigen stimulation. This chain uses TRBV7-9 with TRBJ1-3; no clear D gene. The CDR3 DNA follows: TGTGCCAGCAGTCCGACGGCAGACAACACCATATATTTT. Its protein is CASSPTADNTIYF.